This T cell receptor (beta chain) appears in the sequencing data of a study of long-term antiretroviral therapy in people with HIV. The study's findings and limits: Diversity remained lower than transplant donor controls, even though it increased after ART. Pre-ART clonal expansion yielded clones that dominated the repertoire at all time points.

Survey-level resolution applied to immunoSEQ assay v3.0. The study targeted about 35,000-50,000 T-cell genomes per sample in sequencing. Here immunoSEQ multiplex PCR was the method, and the copy in TCRdb shows in-frame clones only, minus some. The sample has about 21,000 clones; approximately 90% are singletons. Details on this clone: The antigen is unknown.

Germline lookup yields CDR1 DFQATT and CDR2 SNEGSKA (reference sequence). V was pared by 2 bases and J by 4 bases, with 2 bases between. This CDR3 has 10 residues. The chain carries TRBV20-1 and TRBJ2-5; D is unresolved. The source is a woman aged 30 to 39 with HIV. Specimen: unsorted PBMCs, collected approximately 4.4 years before starting antiretroviral therapy. The CDR3 coding sequence is TGCAGTGCTAGACGAGAGACCCAGTACTTC. This gives the protein CSARRETQYF.